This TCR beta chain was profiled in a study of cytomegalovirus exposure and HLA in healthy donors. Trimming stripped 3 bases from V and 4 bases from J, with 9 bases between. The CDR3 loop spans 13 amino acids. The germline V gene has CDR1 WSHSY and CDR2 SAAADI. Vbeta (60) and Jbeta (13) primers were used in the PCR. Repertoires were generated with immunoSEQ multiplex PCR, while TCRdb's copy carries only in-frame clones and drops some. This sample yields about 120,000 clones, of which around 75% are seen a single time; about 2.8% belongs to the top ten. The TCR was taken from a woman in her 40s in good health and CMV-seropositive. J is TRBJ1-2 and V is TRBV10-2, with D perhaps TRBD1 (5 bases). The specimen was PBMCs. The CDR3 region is CASSDSGSYGYTF. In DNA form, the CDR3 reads TGCGCCAGCAGTGACTCAGGGTCCTATGGCTACACCTTC.